A single sample gave rise to the 30 T cell receptor beta chains below, sequenced in a study of T cell responses to AZD1222 COVID-19 vaccine. Clones were read by immunoSEQ multiplex PCR, and TCRdb kept only the in-frame ones, dropping some. The table has under 200,000 clones, roughly 93% seen once; the top ten hold 7% to 9.5%. The sample in question was peripheral blood, obtained on day 0 of AZD1222 vaccination. The receptors originated from an adult in good health.

The J gene is TRBJ2-1, the V gene TRBV7-6; 9 bases are a match to TRBD2. V was pared by 3 bases and J by 4 bases, with 4 bases of the junction left unmatched. This CDR3 is 15 amino acids long. Germline V gives CDR1 SGHVS, CDR2 FNYEAQ. CDR3 in amino acids: CASSLRAGGYNEQFF. CDR3 DNA: TGTGCCAGCAGCTTGCGAGCGGGAGGATACAATGAGCAGTTCTTC.

The chain joins TRBV10-3 to TRBJ2-1; 9 bases are a match to TRBD1. The CDR3 extends over 16 amino acids. After removal of 6 bases from V and 8 bases from J, the junction contained 14 bases not matched to a gene. Germline V CDR1 and CDR2: ENHRY, SYGVKD. Written as DNA, the CDR3 is TGTGCCATCAGGGGGACAGGGCGTATCGTAGGCGATGAGCAGTTCTTC. It codes for CAIRGTGRIVGDEQFF.

The J gene is TRBJ2-5, the V gene TRBV18; D not resolved. Per the germline V gene, CDR1 is KGHSH and CDR2 is LQKENI. The CDR3 sequence is 11 residues long. V was trimmed by 2 bases and J by 5 bases, leaving 3 bases between them. DNA of the CDR3: TGTGCCAGCTCACCAGGGGAGACCCAGTACTTC. It encodes CASSPGETQYF. The variable domain in full, with the rest retrieved from reference TRBV18 and TRBJ2-5, is NAGVMQNPRHLVRRRGQEARLRCSPMKGHSHVYWYRQLPEEGLKFMVYLQKENIIDESGMPKERFSAEFPKEGPSILRIQQVVRGDSAAYFCASSPGETQYFGPGTRLLVL.

V is TRBV4-1 and J is TRBJ2-7, with 9 positions matching TRBD2. CDR1 and CDR2 from the germline V gene are MGHRA and YSYEKL. The V gene end was trimmed by 3 bases and the J gene end by 7 bases; junction bases not matched to a gene: 13. The CDR3 has 16 amino acids. The CDR3 sequence: CASSQMSSGRIGEQYF. CDR3 bases: TGCGCCAGCAGCCAGATGTCAAGCGGGAGGATCGGTGAGCAGTACTTC.

The rearrangement joins TRBV27 to TRBJ2-5, with D hard to call. V was cut by 0 bases and J by 4 bases, with 12 bases left in between. Germline-derived CDR1 and CDR2 are MNHEY and SMNVEV (reference sequence). This CDR3 has 15 amino acids. The CDR3 DNA sequence: TGTGCCAGCAGTTTATCCGTGGGCCAACCAGAGACCCAGTACTTC. The encoded protein is CASSLSVGQPETQYF.

The chain combines TRBV7-9 with TRBJ1-1; TRBD1 might be the D (5 bases). Trimming took off 5 bases at V and 1 base at J, with 11 bases between the two ends. This CDR3 has 14 residues. Germline-derived CDR1 and CDR2 are SEHNR and FQNEAQ (reference sequence). The CDR3 protein is CASSPGRPNTEAFF. CDR3 nucleotide sequence: TGTGCCAGCAGCCCGGGACGGCCGAACACTGAAGCTTTCTTT.

V is TRBV28 and J is TRBJ1-4, with D possibly being TRBD1 (6 bases). CDR3 length: 14 amino acids. V lost 6 bases to trimming and J lost 1 base, with 9 bases between them. Germline assignment: CDR1 MDHEN and CDR2 SYDVKM. CDR3 in DNA: TGTGCCAGCAGGCGGACAGAAACTAATGAAAAACTGTTTTTT. This gives the protein CASRRTETNEKLFF.

The chain links TRBV18 to TRBJ2-7; 11 nucleotides align to TRBD2. Germline CDR1 is KGHSH and CDR2 is LQKENI. The length of the CDR3 is 16 residues. Trimming took 3 bases from V and 6 from J; bases not matched to a gene: 10. The CDR3 nucleotides are TGTGCCAGCTCACCGCCTACACTAGCGGGAGCCTCCGAGCAGTACTTC. The encoded protein is CASSPPTLAGASEQYF.

The chain links TRBV12-3 or TRBV12-4 to TRBJ1-5; D might be TRBD1 (6 bases). The CDR3 length is 12 residues. Trimming shortened V by 6 bases and J by 13 bases, and 16 bases separated the two germline ends. The CDR3 here is CASRRGQSWQHF. The CDR3 region has the DNA TGTGCCAGCAGACGCGGACAGTCTTGGCAGCATTTT.

The gene calls are TRBV27 and TRBJ1-2; D perhaps matches TRBD1 (6 bases). V was shortened by 5 bases and J by 6 bases, with 28 bases between the two germline ends. Germline lookup yields CDR1 MNHEY and CDR2 SMNVEV (reference sequence). CDR3 length: 18 residues. CDR3 in amino acids: CASSTTISQGRVENGYTF. Written as DNA, the CDR3 is TGTGCCAGCAGTACAACCATATCTCAGGGGAGAGTAGAGAATGGCTACACCTTC.

The rearrangement joins TRBV20-1 to TRBJ2-5; no clear D gene. V was cut by 2 bases and J by 4 bases, with 2 bases left in between. CDR3 length equals 10 residues. Germline V gene data show CDR1 as DFQATT and CDR2 as SNEGSKA (reference sequence). CDR3 sequence: CSARRETQYF. CDR3 DNA: TGCAGTGCTAGAAGAGAGACCCAGTACTTC.

The chain carries TRBV5-6 and TRBJ2-1; D is unresolved. CDR1 SGHDT and CDR2 YYEEEE come from the germline V gene. The CDR3 length is 15 residues. Trimming took 4 bases from V and 4 from J, leaving 15 bases between them. CDR3 protein: CASSLQQSLYNEQFF. The CDR3, as DNA: TGTGCCAGCAGCCTGCAACAGTCCTTGTACAATGAGCAGTTCTTC. The complete variable domain, with remaining parts taken from reference TRBV5-6 and TRBJ2-1, reads DAGVTQSPTHLIKTRGQQVTLRCSPKSGHDTVSWYQQALGQGPQFIFQYYEEEERQRGNFPDRFSGHQFPNYSSELNVNALLLGDSALYLCASSLQQSLYNEQFFGPGTRLTVL.

CDR3 bases: TGTGCCAGCAGTTTTGGGACACCTAAGGGCTACACCTTC. Residues: CASSFGTPKGYTF. V usage is TRBV6-2 or TRBV6-3 and J usage is TRBJ1-2, with D perhaps TRBD1 (6 bases). The CDR3 covers 13 residues. V lost 4 bases, J lost 8 bases, and 14 bases lay in between. In germline, CDR1 is MNHEY, CDR2 SVGEGT.

The chain joins TRBV5-4 to TRBJ2-3, with 7 bases fitting TRBD2. With V trimmed by 4 bases and J by 5 bases, 16 bases remained unmatched. The CDR3 runs 17 residues. In germline, CDR1 is SGHNT, CDR2 YYREEE (reference sequence). This chain's CDR3 is CASSPTNQRGGVDTQYF. The CDR3 bases are TGTGCCAGCAGCCCCACAAATCAGCGGGGAGGTGTAGATACGCAGTATTTT.

The chain couples TRBV27 to TRBJ1-5; D is undetermined. This CDR3 contains 13 residues. Trimming removed 2 bases from V and 5 bases from J, with 7 bases in between. CDR1 and CDR2 from the germline V gene are MNHEY and SMNVEV (reference sequence). The CDR3 loop is CASSLNGDQPQHF. The CDR3 DNA sequence: TGTGCCAGCAGTTTAAACGGGGATCAGCCCCAGCATTTT.

The rearrangement links TRBV21-1 to TRBJ1-2. TRBV21-1 is a listed pseudogene. This CDR3 is 13 amino acids long. The CDR3 spells CASSMRRGHGYTF. CDR3 in DNA: TGTGCCAGCAGCATGAGGCGAGGTCATGGCTACACCTTC.

In this sample, this clone turned up a few times. The chain recombines TRBV19 with TRBJ2-7; TRBD1 agrees at 7 bases. Germline V gene sequence: CDR1 LNHDA, CDR2 SQIVND (reference sequence). The trim removed 8 bases at V and 4 bases at J, leaving 14 bases unmatched. The CDR3 is 15 residues long. CDR3: CASWTRGHGRYEQYF. The CDR3 nucleotides read TGTGCCAGTTGGACGAGGGGGCATGGCCGGTACGAGCAGTACTTC.

The chain combines TRBV19 with TRBJ2-3; tentative D call: TRBD2 (6 bases). The CDR3 loop spans 15 amino acids. Trimming cost V 5 bases and J 0 bases, with 12 bases left between them. Germline V gene data show CDR1 as LNHDA and CDR2 as SQIVND (reference sequence). The DNA of the CDR3 is TGTGCCAGTAGTCAAATCGGGACTAGCACAGATACGCAGTATTTT. It codes for CASSQIGTSTDTQYF. Combining the CDR3 with reference TRBV19 and TRBJ2-3 gives the whole variable domain DGGITQSPKYLFRKEGQNVTLSCEQNLNHDAMYWYRQDPGQGLRLIYYSQIVNDFQKGDIAEGYSVSREKKESFPLTVTSAQKNPTAFYLCASSQIGTSTDTQYFGPGTRLTVL.

The genes are TRBV28 and TRBJ1-3; D might be TRBD1 (5 bases). The germline V gene has CDR1 MDHEN and CDR2 SYDVKM. The V end was cut by 5 bases, the J end by 4 bases, with 12 bases between. The CDR3 is 14 residues long. The CDR3 region has the DNA TGTGCCAGCAGTAAGAAGGGGTCGGGAAACACCATATATTTT. Protein: CASSKKGSGNTIYF. The full variable domain, with the rest looked up from reference TRBV28 and TRBJ1-3, is DVKVTQSSRYLVKRTGEKVFLECVQDMDHENMFWYRQDPGLGLRLIYFSYDVKMKEKGDIPEGYSVSREKKERFSLILESASTNQTSMYLCASSKKGSGNTIYFGEGSWLTVV.

The chain is built from TRBV4-2 and TRBJ1-2; D uncertain. The CDR3 has 14 amino acids. V gave up 1 base and J gave up 5 bases, with 11 bases separating them. Looked up from germline, CDR1 is LGHNA and CDR2 is YNFKEQ. CDR3 nucleotides: TGTGCCAGCAGCCAAGGGGAGGGAAATTATGGCTACACCTTC. It is translated as CASSQGEGNYGYTF.

This chain joins TRBV5-1 and TRBJ1-2; TRBD1 matches at 8 bases. Germline V CDR1 and CDR2: SGHRS, YFSETQ. The V and J ends lost 0 bases and 3 bases, in that order; junction bases with no gene match: 4. The CDR3 extends over 15 amino acids. CDR3: CASSLVQGADYGYTF. The CDR3 DNA reads TGCGCCAGCAGCTTGGTCCAGGGGGCGGACTATGGCTACACCTTC.

The chain joins TRBV27 to TRBJ1-6; D gene uncertain. CDR3 length: 18 residues. The V end was cut by 0 bases, the J end by 0 bases, with 12 bases between. Germline V CDR1 and CDR2: MNHEY, SMNVEV (reference sequence). The DNA of the CDR3 is TGTGCCAGCAGTTTATCGATCGGCAGAAGCTCCTATAATTCACCCCTCCACTTT. This encodes CASSLSIGRSSYNSPLHF.

The genes are TRBV27 and TRBJ2-2; TRBD1 is a possible D gene (6 bases). Germline V CDR1 and CDR2: MNHEY, SMNVEV (reference sequence). Trimming removed 7 bases from V and 4 bases from J, with 10 bases in between. The CDR3 is 13 residues long. As DNA, the CDR3 is TGTGCCAGCACCCTGGGGGCCACCGGGGAGCTGTTTTTT. It is translated as CASTLGATGELFF.

V usage is TRBV4-1 and J usage is TRBJ1-2; D is ambiguous. V shed 1 base and J shed 6 bases, with 15 bases lying between them. The germline gives CDR1 MGHRA, CDR2 YSYEKL. The CDR3 totals 15 residues. CDR3 sequence: CASSQGWVGRNGYTF. The CDR3, as DNA: TGCGCCAGCAGCCAAGGCTGGGTGGGGAGAAATGGCTACACCTTC.

Remarks on this clone: The sample carries other DNA sequences with the same CDR3. The J gene is TRBJ2-5, the V gene TRBV5-4; no reliable D call. The CDR3 totals 13 residues. The germline gives CDR1 SGHNT, CDR2 YYREEE (reference sequence). Deletions cut 5 bases from V and 2 bases from J, with 10 bases between. CDR3 protein: CASRPDGQETQYF. The CDR3 region has the DNA TGTGCCAGCAGACCGGACGGACAAGAGACCCAGTACTTC.

A few counts support this clone. The chain joins TRBV3-1 (or the pseudogene TRBV3-2) to TRBJ2-1; D perhaps matches TRBD2 (6 bases). The CDR3 spans 16 residues. V lost 4 bases and J 8 bases, leaving 21 bases between the germline ends. CDR1 and CDR2 from the germline V gene are LGHDT and YNNKEL (reference sequence). Here the CDR3 reads CASSPFPRDSWHEQFF. The CDR3 DNA sequence: TGTGCCAGCAGCCCTTTTCCCAGGGACTCTTGGCATGAGCAGTTCTTC.

The chain has TRBV29-1 and TRBJ2-1, with TRBD1 matching over 9 bases. Per the germline V gene, CDR1 is SQVTM and CDR2 is ANQGSEA. V shed 6 bases, J shed 9 bases, and the junction held 15 bases outside the gene matches. The CDR3 extends over 15 amino acids. The chain's CDR3 is CSVVLPGQGFGEQFF. CDR3 nucleotide sequence: TGCAGCGTCGTTCTGCCGGGACAGGGCTTTGGTGAGCAGTTCTTC.

Here the CDR3 DNA reads TGTGCAAGTCGCCCGGTGGCTGGAAACACCATATATTTT. This codes for CASRPVAGNTIYF. The V gene is TRBV12-2, the J gene TRBJ1-3. TRBV12-2 counts as a pseudogene. The CDR3 loop spans 13 amino acids.

The chain combines TRBV5-5 with TRBJ1-6; TRBD1 aligns across 7 bases. The V segment lost 0 bases and the J segment 9 bases; nucleotides outside the gene matches: 6. From germline, CDR1 is SGHKS and CDR2 YYEKEE (reference sequence). This CDR3 region has 15 residues. The CDR3 DNA is TGTGCCAGCAGCTTGGTAACAGGGGTAGGTTCACCCCTCCACTTT. The encoded protein is CASSLVTGVGSPLHF.

The chain is built from TRBV3-1 (or the pseudogene TRBV3-2) and TRBJ2-2, with D perhaps given as TRBD1 or TRBD2 (5 bases each). CDR3 length: 16 residues. The germline V and J ends were trimmed by 4 bases and 6 bases, with 18 bases remaining between them. Looked up from germline, CDR1 is LGHDT and CDR2 is YNNKEL (reference sequence). The DNA for the CDR3 is TGTGCCAGCAGCCGACCTTCCGGGGCCACGGCCGGGGAGCTGTTTTTT. Protein sequence: CASSRPSGATAGELFF.